Reported below is one T cell receptor (beta chain). Germline values: CDR1 SEHNR, CDR2 FQNEAQ (reference sequence). The CDR3 is 14 residues long. Trimming took off 5 bases at V and 0 bases at J, with 9 bases between the two ends. The sample originates from a study of shared clonotypes between healthy human individuals. Clones were read by immunoSEQ multiplex PCR, and TCRdb kept only the in-frame ones, dropping some. The table includes about 1 million clones, around 82% detected once. The sequenced sample consisted of memory CD4+ T cells from PBMCs. The sample's subset: CD45RA-negative fraction. The TCR originated in a young man in good health. Some clones in this sample may be carry-over from other donors' samples. The rearrangement uses TRBV7-9 and TRBJ2-3; D not certain. The DNA of the CDR3 is TGTGCCAGCAGCCCCCTCCTAAGCACAGATACGCAGTATTTT. The encoded protein is CASSPLLSTDTQYF.